The 30 T cell receptor beta chains presented below share a single source sample, sequenced in a study of T cell responses to AZD1222 COVID-19 vaccine. Assay: immunoSEQ multiplex PCR; the TCRdb copy retains only in-frame clones and omits some. The sample includes roughly 140,000 clones, roughly 92% of them seen just once. Sequences were derived from peripheral blood, sampled on day 0 of AZD1222 vaccination. These receptors were obtained from an adult in good health.

The count of this clone is one. The CDR3 DNA follows: TGTGCCAGCCGAGGTCAGACGAACACTGAAGCTTTCTTT. Its protein product is CASRGQTNTEAFF. The J gene is TRBJ1-1, the V gene TRBV6-5; D uncertain. The CDR3 is made up of 13 amino acids. V shed 8 bases and J shed 1 base, with 11 bases lying between them. CDR1 is MNHEY, CDR2 SVGAGI, per germline.

V and J are TRBV29-1 and TRBJ2-3, with D perhaps matching TRBD1 or TRBD2 (5 bases each). The germline V gene has CDR1 SQVTM and CDR2 ANQGSEA. Trimming pared 2 bases from V and 5 bases from J, leaving 14 bases between. The CDR3 sequence is 14 residues long. The CDR3 DNA reads TGCAGCGTTGAACCTCCGGGGCTACAAGATACGCAGTATTTT. This codes for CSVEPPGLQDTQYF.

This CDR3 reads CASSFKGTNTEAFF. DNA of the CDR3: TGCGCCAGCAGCTTTAAAGGTACCAACACTGAAGCTTTCTTT. The chain carries TRBV5-1 and TRBJ1-1; D ambiguous. CDR1 and CDR2 (germline): SGHRS, YFSETQ. Trimming removed 2 bases at V and 2 bases at J, with 10 bases between. The CDR3 spans 14 residues.

The genes are TRBV28 and TRBJ2-5; TRBD2 matches 12 bases. CDR3 length equals 19 residues. Germline V gene sequence: CDR1 MDHEN, CDR2 SYDVKM. The ends lost 5 bases at V and 6 bases at J; junction bases unmatched: 19. The DNA for the CDR3 is TGTGCCAGCAGTCTTTGGAGCCTAGCGGGAGGGCTCGCCGCGAAGACCCAGTACTTC. Protein product: CASSLWSLAGGLAAKTQYF.

This clone was counted a single time. The genes are TRBV28 and TRBJ1-1; D gene ambiguous. The CDR3 covers 11 residues. V lost 10 bases to trimming and J lost 0 bases, with 6 bases between them. CDR1 and CDR2 (germline): MDHEN, SYDVKM. The CDR3 DNA reads as TGTGCCATCGGGATGAACACTGAAGCTTTCTTT. Translating it yields CAIGMNTEAFF.

This CDR3 reads CASSFTRDSGANVLTF. The CDR3 nucleotides read TGTGCCAGCAGCTTTACAAGGGACTCTGGGGCCAACGTCCTGACTTTC. The chain is built from TRBV5-6 and TRBJ2-6; D ambiguous. CDR1 and CDR2 (germline): SGHDT, YYEEEE. Trimming took 2 bases from V and 0 from J, leaving 9 bases between them. The CDR3 spans 16 residues.

The J gene is TRBJ2-5, the V gene TRBV5-1; perhaps TRBD2 as D (7 bases). CDR1 SGHRS and CDR2 YFSETQ come from the germline V gene. V gave up 2 bases and J gave up 4 bases, with 15 bases separating them. The CDR3 covers 15 residues. The CDR3, as DNA: TGCGCCAGCAGCTTTCTTCGGGGGGCGGGAGAGACCCAGTACTTC. Protein product: CASSFLRGAGETQYF.

This chain connects TRBV5-6 to TRBJ1-2, with TRBD1 identical over 7 bases. V was pared by 0 bases and J by 4 bases, with 6 bases of the junction left unmatched. The CDR3 is 15 residues long. Germline V gene data show CDR1 as SGHDT and CDR2 as YYEEEE. For the CDR3, the DNA is TGTGCCAGCAGCTTGGCCAAGGGGGCGGGCTATGGCTACACCTTC. As protein: CASSLAKGAGYGYTF.

The chain employs TRBV2 and TRBJ1-1; D call uncertain. V dropped 2 bases and J dropped 3 bases, with 7 bases sitting between them. Germline lookup yields CDR1 SNHLY and CDR2 FYNNEI. This CDR3 spans 13 amino acids. The CDR3 DNA reads as TGTGCCAGCAGTGAACGGTTGTACACTGAAGCTTTCTTT. Its protein is CASSERLYTEAFF.

The chain links TRBV10-3 to TRBJ1-6, with a possible D match to TRBD1 (6 bases). Germline V lookup: CDR1 ENHRY, CDR2 SYGVKD. V was clipped by 6 bases and J by 3 bases, with 21 bases between them. The CDR3 is 18 amino acids. CDR3 bases: TGTGCCATCAGCGACTACTTGACAGGCCCCGTCTATAATTCACCCCTCCACTTT. It is translated as CAISDYLTGPVYNSPLHF.

This clone was recorded once. The gene calls are TRBV9 and TRBJ2-2, with D perhaps TRBD1 (6 bases). Trimming stripped 4 bases from V and 3 bases from J, with 13 bases between. The CDR3 loop spans 15 amino acids. Per the germline V gene, CDR1 is SGDLS and CDR2 is YYNGEE. The CDR3 loop is CASSPGHSDTGELFF. The CDR3 DNA reads TGTGCCAGCAGCCCGGGACATTCAGACACCGGGGAGCTGTTTTTT. Filled out from reference TRBV9 and TRBJ2-2, the complete variable domain reads DSGVTQTPKHLITATGQRVTLRCSPRSGDLSVYWYQQSLDQGLQFLIQYYNGEERAKGNILERFSAQQFPDLHSELNLSSLELGDSALYFCASSPGHSDTGELFFGEGSRLTVL.

This sequence joins TRBV6-5 and TRBJ2-7, with no clear D. This CDR3 comprises 15 residues. CDR1 MNHEY and CDR2 SVGAGI come from the germline V gene. V was shortened by 0 bases and J by 4 bases, with 13 bases between the two germline ends. This CDR3 reads CASSYSGSLEYEQYF. CDR3 bases: TGTGCCAGCAGTTACTCGGGCTCACTGGAGTACGAGCAGTACTTC.

The rearrangement joins TRBV9 to TRBJ2-1, with a possible D match to TRBD2 (5 bases). Germline CDR1 reads SGDLS; CDR2 reads YYNGEE. Trimming shortened V by 0 bases and J by 9 bases, and 10 bases separated the two germline ends. This CDR3 region has 13 residues. The DNA of the CDR3 is TGTGCCAGCAGCGTAGGCAGCCGGGGTGAGCAGTTCTTC. Encoded protein: CASSVGSRGEQFF. Combining the CDR3 with reference TRBV9 and TRBJ2-1 gives the whole variable domain DSGVTQTPKHLITATGQRVTLRCSPRSGDLSVYWYQQSLDQGLQFLIQYYNGEERAKGNILERFSAQQFPDLHSELNLSSLELGDSALYFCASSVGSRGEQFFGPGTRLTVL.

This chain uses TRBV5-1 with TRBJ2-1; 9 bases match TRBD1. Per germline, CDR1 SGHRS and CDR2 YFSETQ. This CDR3 is 16 amino acids long. J was trimmed by 8 bases and V by 4 bases; bases with no gene match: 13. This CDR3 reads CASSPGVDRGIHEQFF. In DNA, the CDR3 is TGCGCCAGCAGCCCCGGCGTGGACAGGGGTATACATGAGCAGTTCTTC. The variable domain in full, with the rest retrieved from reference TRBV5-1 and TRBJ2-1, is KAGVTQTPRYLIKTRGQQVTLSCSPISGHRSVSWYQQTPGQGLQFLFEYFSETQRNKGNFPGRFSGRQFSNSRSEMNVSTLELGDSALYLCASSPGVDRGIHEQFFGPGTRLTVL.

The chain joins TRBV7-8 to TRBJ2-1; a possible D gene is TRBD2 (6 bases). The CDR3 consists of 13 residues. Trimming took 8 bases from V and 4 from J, leaving 12 bases between them. Germline V gene sequence: CDR1 SGHVS, CDR2 FQNEAQ. The CDR3 DNA reads as TGTGCCAGCTCCCCGGGGGATTACAATGAGCAGTTCTTC. Encoded protein: CASSPGDYNEQFF.

The genes are TRBV5-1 and TRBJ1-2; 7 bases agree with TRBD1. Germline CDR1 is SGHRS and CDR2 is YFSETQ. Trimming cost V 4 bases and J 3 bases; bases outside gene matches: 6. The CDR3 consists of 14 residues. CDR3 protein: CASSRDRGYYGYTF. The CDR3 DNA follows: TGCGCCAGCAGCCGGGACAGAGGTTACTATGGCTACACCTTC.

The V and J genes are TRBV2 and TRBJ2-7; D is uncertain. The CDR3 has 15 residues. V was trimmed by 7 bases and J by 7 bases, leaving 23 bases between them. Germline CDR1 SNHLY, CDR2 FYNNEI. The CDR3 nucleotides read TGTGCCAGCACCCACACCCTCAAGTCCCGTCGTGAGCAGTACTTC. This translates into CASTHTLKSRREQYF.

This clone was detected only once. The chain recombines TRBV7-9 with TRBJ2-3; TRBD2 matches 10 bases. This CDR3 spans 17 amino acids. The germline V gene has CDR1 SEHNR and CDR2 FQNEAQ (reference sequence). The V and J ends lost 5 bases and 6 bases, in that order; junction bases with no gene match: 14. The CDR3 DNA sequence: TGTGCCAGCAGCCCGAGTCTCGGACTAGCGGAGGGGGATACGCAGTATTTT. It specifies CASSPSLGLAEGDTQYF.

This clone was observed once. The V call is TRBV4-1, the J call TRBJ1-2, with D unresolved. This CDR3 contains 13 residues. Trimming removed 0 bases from V and 4 bases from J, with 6 bases in between. Germline V gene lookup returns CDR1 MGHRA and CDR2 YSYEKL. The CDR3 protein is CASSQDHLYGYTF. The CDR3 DNA follows: TGCGCCAGCAGCCAAGATCACCTCTATGGCTACACCTTC.

V is TRBV7-2 and J is TRBJ1-4; the D is unclear. V dropped 1 base and J dropped 7 bases, with 13 bases sitting between them. This CDR3 has 15 residues. Per the germline V gene, CDR1 is SGHTA and CDR2 is FQGNSA. The CDR3 loop reads CASSLGPSHGEKLFF. For the CDR3, the DNA is TGTGCCAGCAGCTTAGGACCGTCCCATGGTGAAAAACTGTTTTTT.

The J gene is TRBJ1-2, the V gene TRBV6-5; D unresolved. CDR1 MNHEY and CDR2 SVGAGI come from the germline V gene. With 4 bases removed from V and 0 bases from J, the gap between germline ends came to 15 bases. The CDR3 is made up of 16 amino acids. The CDR3: CASSSGYIEANYGYTF. CDR3 sequence (DNA): TGTGCCAGCAGTTCCGGGTACATAGAAGCTAACTATGGCTACACCTTC.

This sequence joins TRBV4-2 and TRBJ1-5; D is possibly TRBD1 (5 bases). Trimming removed 1 base at V and 9 bases at J, with 7 bases between. Germline V gene sequence: CDR1 LGHNA, CDR2 YNFKEQ. The CDR3 loop spans 12 amino acids. CDR3 sequence (DNA): TGTGCCAGCAGCCAAGGGGGGACGCCCCAGCATTTT. It encodes CASSQGGTPQHF.

The V call is TRBV9, the J call TRBJ2-3; 7 bases line up with TRBD2. After removal of 3 bases from V and 0 bases from J, the junction contained 7 bases not matched to a gene. CDR1 and CDR2 (germline): SGDLS, YYNGEE. The CDR3 has 16 amino acids. The CDR3 DNA reads as TGTGCCAGCAGCGCTGGATTACTAGCGAGCACAGATACGCAGTATTTT. Translated: CASSAGLLASTDTQYF. The full variable domain, its missing parts supplied by reference TRBV9 and TRBJ2-3, is DSGVTQTPKHLITATGQRVTLRCSPRSGDLSVYWYQQSLDQGLQFLIQYYNGEERAKGNILERFSAQQFPDLHSELNLSSLELGDSALYFCASSAGLLASTDTQYFGPGTRLTVL.

The chain joins TRBV6-1 to TRBJ1-6; 7 bases fit TRBD1. Germline assignment: CDR1 MNHNS and CDR2 SASEGT. J gave up 4 bases and V 2 bases, and 8 bases lay outside the gene matches. The CDR3 is made up of 17 amino acids. The CDR3 DNA follows: TGTGCCAGCAGTGAATCATCCGGGACAGCTTATAATTCACCCCTCCACTTT. This sequence encodes CASSESSGTAYNSPLHF.

The V call is TRBV28, the J call TRBJ1-5; possibly TRBD1 for D (6 bases). Germline values: CDR1 MDHEN, CDR2 SYDVKM. V lost 8 bases and J 5 bases, leaving 13 bases between the germline ends. CDR3 length: 13 amino acids. The CDR3: CASDPGGHQPQHF. The CDR3 nucleotides read TGTGCCAGCGACCCGGGGGGCCATCAGCCCCAGCATTTT.

The chain has TRBV7-9 and TRBJ1-4; no reliable D call. Between the trimmed V and J ends, which lost 5 bases and 7 bases, there was a span of 14 bases. Looked up from germline, CDR1 is SEHNR and CDR2 is FQNEAQ (reference sequence). The CDR3 extends over 14 amino acids. CDR3 loop: CASSLIGESEKLFF. CDR3 nucleotides: TGTGCCAGCAGCCTCATCGGTGAAAGTGAAAAACTGTTTTTT.

V gene TRBV18 combines with J gene TRBJ1-1; D is perhaps TRBD1 (5 bases). There are 15 residues in the CDR3. Trimming removed 3 bases at V and 10 bases at J, with 21 bases between. The germline V gene encodes CDR1 KGHSH and CDR2 LQKENI. CDR3 loop: CASSPAVVLSGGAFF. In DNA form, the CDR3 reads TGTGCCAGCTCACCCGCGGTCGTACTTTCCGGGGGAGCTTTCTTT. Looking up the rest from reference TRBV18 and TRBJ1-1 gives the full variable domain: NAGVMQNPRHLVRRRGQEARLRCSPMKGHSHVYWYRQLPEEGLKFMVYLQKENIIDESGMPKERFSAEFPKEGPSILRIQQVVRGDSAAYFCASSPAVVLSGGAFFGQGTRLTVV.

Of note for this clone: Relative to the germline gene, one junction end is altered; a read error may explain this. The chain combines TRBV4-1 with TRBJ1-2; D gene ambiguous. The CDR3 is made up of 16 amino acids. Germline V gene lookup returns CDR1 MGHRA and CDR2 YSYEKL. The CDR3 bases are TGCGCCAGCAGACAAGCCATGGGCCGGCGGAACTATGGCTACACCTTC. Its translation: CASRQAMGRRNYGYTF.

The chain employs TRBV6-6 and TRBJ1-4; 7 bases align to TRBD1. V lost 4 bases, J lost 7 bases, and 9 bases stayed unmatched. CDR1 and CDR2 from the germline V gene are MNHNY and SVGAGI (reference sequence). The CDR3 length is 15 residues. The CDR3 region is CASSWAQGSSEKLFF. The CDR3 DNA reads as TGTGCCAGCAGTTGGGCACAGGGGTCGAGTGAAAAACTGTTTTTT.

This clone was observed a single time. The rearrangement uses TRBV18 and TRBJ1-5; possible D gene TRBD1, 5 bases. The V gene's germline CDR1 is KGHSH and CDR2 LQKENI. The CDR3 extends over 14 amino acids. The V and J ends lost 4 bases and 4 bases respectively, with 11 bases between them. The CDR3 DNA reads as TGTGCCAGCTCACTGCGACAGAAAAATCAGCCCCAGCATTTT. Its protein is CASSLRQKNQPQHF.